The source of this TCR beta chain is a study of yellow fever vaccine responses in identical twins. TCRdb analysed the RT-PCR reads with MiXCR anew, one entry per CDR3 protein. The sample lists 13,000 to 15,000 distinct CDR3 sequences; about 81% were seen once. The CDR3 loop spans 13 amino acids. Looked up from germline, CDR1 is KGHSH and CDR2 is LQKENI. Trimming took 6 bases from V and 3 from J, leaving 12 bases between them. Sample: T cells from blood (PBMCs), unsorted or a sorted subset (not recorded which), taken before or after yellow fever vaccination (not recorded which). The chain employs TRBV18 and TRBJ2-7; the D call may be TRBD1 or TRBD2 (6 bases each). The receptor comes from a woman aged 18-35 years who received the yellow fever vaccine. This CDR3 is CASSAGGLYEQYV. The CDR3, as DNA: TGTGCCAGCTCCGCTGGGGGGCTCTACGAGCAGTACGTC.